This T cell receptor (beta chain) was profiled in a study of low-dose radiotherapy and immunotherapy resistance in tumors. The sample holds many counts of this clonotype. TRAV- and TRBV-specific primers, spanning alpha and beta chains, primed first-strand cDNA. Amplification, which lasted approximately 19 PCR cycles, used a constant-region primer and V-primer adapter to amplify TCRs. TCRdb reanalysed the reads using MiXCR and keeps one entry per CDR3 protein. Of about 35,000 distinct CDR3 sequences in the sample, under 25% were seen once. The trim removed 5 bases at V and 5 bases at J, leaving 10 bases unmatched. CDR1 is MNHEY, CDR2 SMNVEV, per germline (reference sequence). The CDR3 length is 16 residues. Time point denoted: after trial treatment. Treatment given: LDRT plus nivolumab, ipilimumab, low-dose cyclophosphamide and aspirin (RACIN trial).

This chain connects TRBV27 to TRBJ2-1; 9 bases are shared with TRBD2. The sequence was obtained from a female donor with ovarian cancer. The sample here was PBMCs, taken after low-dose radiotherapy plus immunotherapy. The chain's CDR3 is CASSPDGLAGNNEQFF. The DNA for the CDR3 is TGTGCCAGCAGTCCTGACGGTCTAGCGGGAAACAATGAGCAGTTCTTC.